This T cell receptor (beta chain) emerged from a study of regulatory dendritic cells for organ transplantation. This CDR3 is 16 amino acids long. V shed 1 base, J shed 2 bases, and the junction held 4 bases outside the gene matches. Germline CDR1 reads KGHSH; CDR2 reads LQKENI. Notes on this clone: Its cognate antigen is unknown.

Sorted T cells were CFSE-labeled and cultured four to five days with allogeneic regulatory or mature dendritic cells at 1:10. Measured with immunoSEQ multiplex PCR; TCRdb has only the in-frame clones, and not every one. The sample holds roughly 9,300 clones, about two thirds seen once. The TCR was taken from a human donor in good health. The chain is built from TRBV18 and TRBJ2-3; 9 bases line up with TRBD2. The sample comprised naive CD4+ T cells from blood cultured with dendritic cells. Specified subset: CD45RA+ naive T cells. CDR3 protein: CASSPLSGGSTDTQYF. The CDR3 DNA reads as TGTGCCAGCTCACCACTTAGCGGGGGCTCCACAGATACGCAGTATTTT.